This T cell receptor (beta chain) is drawn from a study of T cell responses to AZD1222 COVID-19 vaccine. Study-wide results and limits: Rises in breadth and depth of Spike-specific TCRs came after two AZD1222 doses. Seropositive status at baseline applied to only 5 or 6 AZD1222 recipients. Targeting of unmutated variant regions was reportedly seen in nearly half of spike-specific TCRs. Donors were mostly white British, more females; clonal diversity possibly underestimated.

Clones were read by immunoSEQ multiplex PCR, and TCRdb kept only the in-frame ones, dropping some. The sample carries 140,000 to 150,000 clones, 80% to 95% recorded once. Trimming took 5 bases from V and 7 from J, leaving 17 bases between them. This CDR3 is built from 15 residues. Germline CDR1 is LNHDA and CDR2 is SQIVND (reference sequence). This clone showed up just a few times. Its cognate antigen is unknown. The rearrangement links TRBV19 to TRBJ2-2; the D is unclear. The sequence was obtained from an adult in good health. The sample in question was peripheral blood, obtained on day 0 of AZD1222 vaccination. For the CDR3, the DNA is TGTGCCAGTAGTCCCACCCTTGGACCTCGCGGGGAGCTGTTTTTT. It specifies CASSPTLGPRGELFF. The full variable domain, in which reference TRBV19 and TRBJ2-2 provide the parts outside the CDR3, is DGGITQSPKYLFRKEGQNVTLSCEQNLNHDAMYWYRQDPGQGLRLIYYSQIVNDFQKGDIAEGYSVSREKKESFPLTVTSAQKNPTAFYLCASSPTLGPRGELFFGEGSRLTVL.